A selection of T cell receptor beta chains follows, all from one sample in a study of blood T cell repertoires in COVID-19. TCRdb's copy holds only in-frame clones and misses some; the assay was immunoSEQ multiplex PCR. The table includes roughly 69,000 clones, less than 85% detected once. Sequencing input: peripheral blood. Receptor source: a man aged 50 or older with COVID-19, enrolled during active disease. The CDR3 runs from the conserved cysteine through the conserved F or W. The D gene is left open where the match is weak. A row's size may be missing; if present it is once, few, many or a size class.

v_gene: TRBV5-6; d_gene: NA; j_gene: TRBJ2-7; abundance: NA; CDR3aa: CASSSLTYEQYF; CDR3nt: TGTGCCAGCAGCTCCTTGACTTACGAGCAGTACTTC
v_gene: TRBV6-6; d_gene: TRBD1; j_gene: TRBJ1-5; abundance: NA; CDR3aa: CASSYLDRDDQPQHF; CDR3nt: TGTGCCAGCAGTTACCTTGACAGGGATGATCAGCCCCAGCATTTT
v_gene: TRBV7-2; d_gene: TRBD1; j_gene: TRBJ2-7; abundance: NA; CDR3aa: CASSLMAGGYEQYF; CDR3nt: TGTGCCAGCAGCTTAATGGCAGGGGGCTACGAGCAGTACTTC
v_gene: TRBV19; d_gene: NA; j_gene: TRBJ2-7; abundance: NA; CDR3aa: CASSETGRSSYEQYF; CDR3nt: TGTGCCAGTAGTGAGACCGGTAGGAGCTCCTACGAGCAGTACTTC
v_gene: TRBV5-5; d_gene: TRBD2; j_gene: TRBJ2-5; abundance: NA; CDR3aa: CASSSLAGQETQYF; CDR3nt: TGTGCCAGCAGCTCCCTAGCGGGGCAAGAGACCCAGTACTTC
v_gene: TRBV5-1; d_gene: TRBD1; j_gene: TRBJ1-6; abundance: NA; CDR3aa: CASSNGQVDSYNSPLHF; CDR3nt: TGCGCCAGCAGCAACGGACAGGTTGACTCCTATAATTCACCCCTCCACTTT
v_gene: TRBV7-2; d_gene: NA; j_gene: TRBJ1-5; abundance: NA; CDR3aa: CASSLVGGASNQPQHF; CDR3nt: TGTGCCAGCAGCTTAGTTGGGGGGGCAAGCAATCAGCCCCAGCATTTT
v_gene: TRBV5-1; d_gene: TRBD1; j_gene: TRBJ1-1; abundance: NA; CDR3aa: CASSPGQGNTEAFF; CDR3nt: TGCGCCAGCAGCCCGGGACAGGGGAACACTGAAGCTTTCTTT
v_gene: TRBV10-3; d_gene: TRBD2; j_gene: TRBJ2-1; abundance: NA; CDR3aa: CAISESASGDNEQFF; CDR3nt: TGTGCCATCAGTGAGTCGGCTAGCGGGGACAATGAGCAGTTCTTC
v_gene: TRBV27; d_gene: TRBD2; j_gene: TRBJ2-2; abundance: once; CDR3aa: CASRTSGGYYGELFF; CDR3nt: TGTGCCAGCAGAACTAGCGGGGGATACTACGGAGAGCTGTTTTTT
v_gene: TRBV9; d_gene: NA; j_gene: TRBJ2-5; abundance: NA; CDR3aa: CASSRRSQEETQYF; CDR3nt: TGTGCCAGCAGCCGGAGGAGCCAAGAAGAGACCCAGTACTTC
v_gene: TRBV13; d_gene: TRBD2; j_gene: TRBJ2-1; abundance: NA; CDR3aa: CASSLPPDIAGGRNEQFF; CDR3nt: TGTGCCAGCAGCTTACCCCCAGATATAGCGGGGGGGCGCAATGAGCAGTTCTTC
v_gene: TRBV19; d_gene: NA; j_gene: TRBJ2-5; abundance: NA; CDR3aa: CASSPQGGTETQYF; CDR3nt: TGTGCCAGTAGTCCGCAAGGGGGAACGGAGACCCAGTACTTC
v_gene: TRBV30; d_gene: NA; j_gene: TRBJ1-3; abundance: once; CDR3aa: CAWSGGVSGNTIYF; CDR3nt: TGTGCCTGGTCGGGAGGGGTTTCTGGAAACACCATATATTTT
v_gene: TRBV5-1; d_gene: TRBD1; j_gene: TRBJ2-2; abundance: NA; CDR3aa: CASSLLGTGGTGELFF; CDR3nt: TGCGCCAGCAGCTTGTTGGGGACAGGGGGCACCGGGGAGCTGTTTTTT